This T cell receptor beta chain was found in a study of sequential checkpoint blockade in melanoma. In the study overall: Arm A got nivolumab then ipilimumab; arm B the reverse, 1:1.

Measured with immunoSEQ multiplex PCR; TCRdb has only the in-frame clones, and not every one. The sample contains around 18,000 clones, about 69% of which appear only once. This clone showed up just once. The sample's treatment: randomized to nivolumab then ipilimumab (arm A) or the reverse (arm B). Sorted cells were live CD3+CD8+, lacking CD19 and CD56, from PBMCs. Germline assignment: CDR1 MDHEN and CDR2 SYDVKM. Trimming cost V 4 bases and J 7 bases, with 20 bases left between them. This CDR3 is built from 16 residues. Sequencing used CD8+ T cells sorted from blood (inferred from file names), obtained from a patient given nivolumab and ipilimumab in sequence. The sequence derives from a human donor with melanoma. The chain recombines TRBV28 with TRBJ1-5; the D gene is possibly TRBD1 (5 bases). CDR3 DNA sequence: TGTGCCAGCAGTTCCATTCCTGGGGGGAGAGGGCAGCCCCAGCATTTT. Its protein is CASSSIPGGRGQPQHF.